The 2 T cell receptor beta chains reported below all come from one sample, sequenced in a study of T cell responses to AZD1222 COVID-19 vaccine. This table comes from immunoSEQ multiplex PCR, and its TCRdb copy is limited to in-frame clones, with some not included. The sample contains approximately 110,000 clones, around 89% of which appear only once. This sample comprised peripheral blood, obtained 28 days after the second AZD1222 dose. Receptor source: an adult who received the AZD1222 COVID-19 vaccine.

This chain joins TRBV4-2 and TRBJ1-3; D is unclear. Looked up from germline, CDR1 is LGHNA and CDR2 is YNFKEQ. Trimming pared 2 bases from V and 3 bases from J, leaving 11 bases between. The CDR3 has 15 residues. The CDR3 loop reads CASSQNDNSGNTIYF. The CDR3, as DNA: TGTGCCAGCAGCCAAAATGACAATAGTGGAAACACCATATATTTT.

The genes are TRBV9 and TRBJ1-1; 11 nucleotides agree with TRBD1. CDR3 size: 16 residues. Looked up from germline, CDR1 is SGDLS and CDR2 is YYNGEE. The J segment lost 3 bases and the V segment lost 0 bases, leaving 4 bases of the junction unmatched. For the CDR3, the DNA is TGTGCCAGCAGCGTAGGGACAGGGGGCTGGGACACTGAAGCTTTCTTT. Protein: CASSVGTGGWDTEAFF.